The present T cell receptor beta chain was sequenced within a study of response to subunit inactivated influenza vaccine. TCRdb passed the RT-PCR reads through MiXCR, listing each CDR3 protein once. The table lists roughly 190,000 distinct CDR3 sequences, approximately 12% of them singletons, with over 25% in the top ten. These data also formed part of another study, on T cells expressing NK-cell markers. That work contributes: Libraries used 5'RACE template switching adding universal primer site and UMIs. Underlying the TCR beta repertoires were sorted CD3+CD56+NKG2C+, CD3+CD56+NKG2C- and CD3+CD56-NKG2C+ T cells. For several donors, the dominant NKG2C+ clonotypes made up roughly 1.0-8% of their CD8+ T cells. The leading position in the CD3+CD56-NKG2C+ fraction of four donors also went to these clonotypes.

The sample was CD8+ T cells sorted from PBMCs, taken 11 to 12 days after vaccination. The receptor's source is a man aged 50 to 59 who received an inactivated influenza vaccine.

CDR3 sequence: CSARDIGLRMNTEAFF. The DNA for the CDR3 is TGCAGTGCTAGAGACATCGGCCTCCGGATGAACACTGAAGCTTTCTTT. The chain couples TRBV20-1 to TRBJ1-1; D is unclear. The length of the CDR3 is 16 residues. Trimming pared 0 bases from V and 0 bases from J, leaving 14 bases between. Germline lookup yields CDR1 DFQATT and CDR2 SNEGSKA (reference sequence).